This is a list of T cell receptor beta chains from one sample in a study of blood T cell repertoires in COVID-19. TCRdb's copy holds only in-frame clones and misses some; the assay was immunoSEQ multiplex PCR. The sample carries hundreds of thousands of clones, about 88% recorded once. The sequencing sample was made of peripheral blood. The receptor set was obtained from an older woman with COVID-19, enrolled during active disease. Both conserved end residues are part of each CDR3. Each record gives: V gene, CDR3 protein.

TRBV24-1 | CATSDPRGPVSYEQYF
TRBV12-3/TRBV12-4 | CASSRSYEQFF
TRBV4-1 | CASSQDITGLANEKLFF
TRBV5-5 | CASSFNRGDNEKLFF
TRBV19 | CASSTTGGGQPQHF
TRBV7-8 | CASSLRQGAGTDTQYF
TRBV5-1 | CASSPAGASEQYF
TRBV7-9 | CASSSDTGTSSRGYF
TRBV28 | CASSLFYSNQPQHF
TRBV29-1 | CSVVIWGGNTEAFF
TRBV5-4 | CASSPTGGGVNTEAFF
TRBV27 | CASSPGQGTNQPQHF
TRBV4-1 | CASSQEDRGQYEQYF
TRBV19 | CASSSPGTGGTYGYTF
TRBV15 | CATSRTGSIQYF
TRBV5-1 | CASSLRTILSGNTEAFF
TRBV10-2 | CASSNGFNPDTQYF
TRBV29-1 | CSVRGQPNTEAFF
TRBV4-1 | CASSQPTGSKNIQYF